This T cell receptor beta chain was captured in a study of T cells in localized non-small cell lung cancer. Measured with immunoSEQ multiplex PCR; TCRdb has only the in-frame clones, and not every one. Found here are approximately 81,000 clones, approximately 90% of them singletons; the top ten hold about 20%. Findings and caveats of the study: A median of about 54 of the top 100 tumor clones appeared in adjacent lung, which was paired and uninvolved. Maximal T cell clonality occurred in uninvolved adjacent lung, with tumor ranking below it. A higher density of T cells in blood coincided with extended overall survival. Because only a single region of the tumor was sequenced, heterogeneity remains possible.

Germline CDR1 SGHKS, CDR2 YYEKEE (reference sequence). V dropped 3 bases and J dropped 11 bases, with 11 bases sitting between them. The CDR3 is made up of 11 amino acids. A remark on this clone: The target antigen is unknown.

The source is a woman aged 40-70 years with stage I squamous cell lung carcinoma. The chain carries TRBV5-5 and TRBJ1-1; no clear D. The sequences come from peripheral blood, collected before any cancer treatment. The CDR3, as DNA: TGTGCCAGCAGCTCGGAGACCGGGGCTTTCTTT. Translated, it gives CASSSETGAFF.